Described below is a single T cell receptor (beta chain) sequence and its context. The antigen is undetermined. Data came from immunoSEQ multiplex PCR; TCRdb stores just in-frame clones and leaves some out. Of over 55,000 clones listed, roughly 88% were seen once; the top ten hold approximately 1.3%. The sample belongs to a study of graft-versus-host responses after intestinal transplantation. CDR1 and CDR2 (germline): MDHEN, SYDVKM. This CDR3 is 17 amino acids long. The V end lost 6 bases, the J end lost 3 bases, and 24 bases lay between the germline ends. The receptor was derived from a human donor who received an intestinal transplant. The sample in question was unstimulated CD8+ T cells sorted from spleen or lymph node cells, obtained before intestinal transplant. The rearrangement uses TRBV28 and TRBJ2-7; weak D call: TRBD1 (5 bases). CDR3 nucleotides: TGTGCCAGCAGCCCTCGACAGTTCTCAATCTCCCTCTACGAGCAGTACTTC. Amino acids: CASSPRQFSISLYEQYF.